The rows below give T cell receptor beta chains drawn from one sample of a study of cytomegalovirus exposure and HLA in healthy donors. Profiling relied on immunoSEQ multiplex PCR, and the TCRdb table lists in-frame clones only, not all of them. This table has around 190,000 clones, 84% appearing once. Sequencing was done on a sample of PBMCs. Source of these receptors: a girl aged 2 to 10 in good health and CMV-seropositive. CDR3s include the opening cysteine and the closing phenylalanine or tryptophan. A D gene is named only where the DNA matches it firmly.

d_call j_call cdr3_length v_call cdr3_aa
NA TRBJ2-7 13 TRBV18 CASSPLQLREQYF
NA NA 14 TRBV6-1 CASSFNGLSYEQYF
NA TRBJ2-3 14 TRBV6-5 CASSYRRGTDTQYF
NA TRBJ1-5 17 TRBV19 CASRRGIEKDRNQPQHF
TRBD2 TRBJ2-1 11 TRBV11-3 CASSPSGVPFF
TRBD1 TRBJ1-6 15 TRBV19 CASSSRDRGGSPLHF
NA TRBJ1-1 13 TRBV5-1 CASSPSGDTEAFF
NA TRBJ1-5 15 TRBV5-1 CASSLIDSYNQPQHF
NA TRBJ2-7 14 TRBV6-5 CASSKRVATYEQYF
NA TRBJ1-1 18 TRBV19 CASSSYPPPARVNTEAFF